This T cell receptor (beta chain) came from a study of T cell repertoires in cytomegalovirus infection. Study-wide context: Based on public TCR beta signatures, there were indications of CMV infection and of a matching HLA type. Findings of the study overall: CMV-specific HLA-C-restricted TCR beta clonotypes dominated the ex vivo response. Of the TCR beta families, the public ones yielded a cumulative frequency that identified carriers of CMV plus the relevant HLA.

Ten or more counts support this clonotype. What it recognizes is unknown. V dropped 5 bases and J dropped 6; count of bases not matched to a gene: 7. CDR3 size: 16 residues. Germline CDR1 reads SGHAT; CDR2 reads FQNNGV. TCRdb used MiXCR to reprocess the reads, holding one entry per CDR3 protein. The data contain approximately 500,000 distinct CDR3 sequences, 16% of them seen just once; the ten biggest clones take up roughly 25%. Sample: CD8+ T cells from PBMCs. The receptor's source is a human donor in good health (CMV status not recorded). Some clones in this sample may be carry-over from other donors' samples. The chain joins TRBV11-2 to TRBJ1-6, with 10 bases aligning to TRBD1. CDR3 protein: CASSNWTGGFNSPLHF. The CDR3 nucleotides read TGTGCCAGCAGCAACTGGACAGGGGGTTTTAATTCACCCCTCCACTTT.